The 9 T cell receptor beta chains below come from one sample, sequenced in a study of cytomegalovirus exposure and HLA in healthy donors. Researchers ran the PCR with 60 Vbeta and 13 Jbeta primers. The data were produced by immunoSEQ multiplex PCR, yet TCRdb's version contains in-frame clones alone and is incomplete. The profile shows over 85,000 clones, over 75% of them singletons. The specimen was PBMCs. The receptors come from a middle-aged man in good health and CMV-seropositive.

This clone was seen just once. This rearrangement joins TRBV28 to TRBJ2-7; 10 nucleotides agree with TRBD2. CDR1 and CDR2 (germline): MDHEN, SYDVKM. With V trimmed by 7 bases and J by 4 bases, 7 bases remained unmatched. The CDR3 is 14 residues long. The CDR3 bases are TGTGCCAGCACCTCGCCGGGACTAGCGTACGAGCAGTACTTC. This sequence encodes CASTSPGLAYEQYF.

This chain links TRBV5-1 with TRBJ1-4; 7 nucleotides match TRBD1. The CDR3 is 14 residues long. Germline-derived CDR1 and CDR2 are SGHRS and YFSETQ. V was pared by 2 bases and J by 5 bases, with 3 bases of the junction left unmatched. CDR3 DNA: TGCGCCAGCAGCTTACAGGGGTGGAATGAAAAACTGTTTTTT. Its protein product is CASSLQGWNEKLFF.

The chain has TRBV5-1 and TRBJ1-6; D may be TRBD1 (5 bases). The V end was cut by 4 bases, the J end by 5 bases, with 10 bases between. The germline V gene encodes CDR1 SGHRS and CDR2 YFSETQ. This CDR3 has 14 amino acids. CDR3: CASSPDSNNSPLHF. CDR3 sequence (DNA): TGCGCCAGCAGCCCTGACAGCAATAATTCACCCCTCCACTTT.

This clone was counted a few times. Here the CDR3 reads CASSTPGQGYNEQFF. The CDR3 nucleotides read TGTGCCAGTAGTACGCCGGGACAGGGTTACAATGAGCAGTTCTTC. The chain recombines TRBV19 with TRBJ2-1, with 9 positions matching TRBD1. J lost 4 bases, V lost 4 bases, and 5 bases had no gene match. This CDR3 is built from 15 residues. From germline, CDR1 is LNHDA and CDR2 SQIVND (reference sequence).

J is TRBJ1-4 and V is TRBV25-1; D remains unclear. This CDR3 contains 15 residues. Per the germline V gene, CDR1 is MGHDK and CDR2 is SYGVNS. Trimming shortened V by 2 bases and J by 5 bases, and 12 bases separated the two germline ends. For the CDR3, the DNA is TGTGCCAGCAGTGAAAAGATGGGCCGAAATGAAAAACTGTTTTTT. Translated: CASSEKMGRNEKLFF.

The chain links TRBV30 to TRBJ2-7; unclear D gene. Germline V CDR1 and CDR2: GTSNPN, SVGIG (reference sequence). The CDR3 has 12 residues. Trimming took off 3 bases at V and 1 base at J, with 7 bases between the two ends. The CDR3, as DNA: TGTGCCTGGAGAACAGAATCCTACGAGCAGTACTTC. As protein: CAWRTESYEQYF.

This chain connects TRBV7-9 to TRBJ2-7; 8 nucleotides align to TRBD1. CDR3 size: 14 residues. The V gene end was trimmed by 5 bases and the J gene end by 0 bases; junction bases not matched to a gene: 3. Germline loops: CDR1 SEHNR, CDR2 FQNEAQ (reference sequence). The CDR3 DNA sequence: TGTGCCAGCAGCGCCACAGGGGGCTCCTACGAGCAGTACTTC. Translating gives CASSATGGSYEQYF.

The V and J genes are TRBV6-5 and TRBJ2-7; 10 positions agree with TRBD1. Trimming took 4 bases from V and 2 from J; bases not matched to a gene: 5. The CDR3 sequence is 15 residues long. Germline V gene data show CDR1 as MNHEY and CDR2 as SVGAGI. The CDR3 spells CASSSGQGVTYEQYF. CDR3 bases: TGTGCCAGCAGTTCCGGACAGGGGGTTACCTACGAGCAGTACTTC.

This chain joins TRBV19 and TRBJ1-2; TRBD1 might be the D (6 bases). This CDR3 region has 13 residues. V was cut by 9 bases and J by 4 bases, with 15 bases left in between. Germline loops: CDR1 LNHDA, CDR2 SQIVND (reference sequence). The CDR3 nucleotides are TGTGCCAGCCTTCCCGACAGGTCCTATGGCTACACCTTC. Residues: CASLPDRSYGYTF.